This is a list of T cell receptor beta chains from one sample in a study of blood T cells in healthy people across ages. Each CDR3 protein is one row after TCRdb ran MiXCR on the 5' RACE reads. The sample includes roughly 720,000 distinct CDR3 sequences, approximately 55% of them seen just once. The sequenced material came from blood. Receptor source: a man aged 80 or over in good health. Both conserved end residues are trimmed from each CDR3. Each record gives: J gene, clone size, V gene, CDR3 protein. Not every row has a clone size; where given, it reads once, few, many or a size class.

J: TRBJ2-7
size: NA
V: TRBV20-1
CDR3: SARAPPGLAGGGHSCEQY

J: TRBJ2-3
size: NA
V: TRBV2
CDR3: ASSKIGTDTQY

J: TRBJ1-1
size: NA
V: TRBV20-1
CDR3: SARPRGRNTEAF

J: TRBJ2-4
size: NA
V: TRBV7-2
CDR3: ASSSAWGDIQY

J: TRBJ1-1
size: NA
V: TRBV12-5
CDR3: ASGLVRQAQTEAF

J: TRBJ1-2
size: few
V: TRBV7-2
CDR3: ASSPGPGGGYT

J: TRBJ1-1
size: NA
V: TRBV6-5
CDR3: ASSKLIQGAEAF

J: TRBJ2-1
size: NA
V: TRBV24-1
CDR3: ATSKTDGTSYNEQF

J: TRBJ2-7
size: NA
V: TRBV20-1
CDR3: SANQQRGGGYEQY

J: TRBJ2-7
size: NA
V: TRBV12-3/TRBV12-4
CDR3: ASSFGLAGGPYEQY

J: TRBJ2-1
size: NA
V: TRBV6-6
CDR3: ASSYAAGGRMGQF

J: TRBJ1-4
size: once
V: TRBV11-2
CDR3: ASSPVGGPNEKLF

J: TRBJ2-7
size: few
V: TRBV29-1
CDR3: SAGTAPGEQY

J: TRBJ2-5
size: NA
V: TRBV10-3
CDR3: AISESQRQETQY

J: TRBJ2-5
size: NA
V: TRBV29-1
CDR3: SVEFPDRGTETQY

J: TRBJ1-5
size: NA
V: TRBV5-1
CDR3: ASSWTGDSNQPQH

J: TRBJ2-5
size: NA
V: TRBV4-2
CDR3: ASSQETETQY

J: TRBJ2-3
size: NA
V: TRBV12-3/TRBV12-4
CDR3: ASSFAGFSTDTQY

J: TRBJ1-4
size: NA
V: TRBV24-1
CDR3: ATSEPIPKYRDRANEKLF

J: TRBJ2-7
size: NA
V: TRBV6-5
CDR3: ASSYGRVASYEQY

J: TRBJ2-1
size: NA
V: TRBV5-1
CDR3: ASSSTSGYSYNEQF

J: TRBJ2-1
size: NA
V: TRBV3-1
CDR3: ASSPVTSGSYNEQF

J: TRBJ2-7
size: NA
V: TRBV11-2
CDR3: ASSSFRGRPENFYEQY

J: TRBJ2-1
size: many
V: TRBV7-3
CDR3: ASRDISGGGYNEQF

J: TRBJ2-7
size: few
V: TRBV12-3/TRBV12-4
CDR3: ASSSRGAPYEQY

J: TRBJ2-1
size: NA
V: TRBV12-3/TRBV12-4
CDR3: ASTPSRDRGISEQF

J: TRBJ2-1
size: NA
V: TRBV27
CDR3: ASSLSMGGGPYNEQF

J: TRBJ2-1
size: NA
V: TRBV14
CDR3: ASSQDLASGPYNEQF

J: TRBJ1-1
size: NA
V: TRBV4-1
CDR3: ASSQAHVNTEAF

J: TRBJ1-5
size: NA
V: TRBV24-1
CDR3: ATSDTQGGNQPQH

J: TRBJ2-6
size: few
V: TRBV7-9
CDR3: ASSSDRAGANVLT

J: TRBJ1-6
size: few
V: TRBV29-1
CDR3: SVFRPGGTLH

J: TRBJ1-6
size: few
V: TRBV20-1
CDR3: SAISESHPYNSPLH

J: TRBJ2-7
size: NA
V: TRBV20-1
CDR3: SSGLAGQVPKYEQY

J: TRBJ2-3
size: NA
V: TRBV20-1
CDR3: SARDAGLAFSTDTQY

J: TRBJ2-7
size: NA
V: TRBV7-9
CDR3: ASSGVIGSYEQY

J: TRBJ2-3
size: NA
V: TRBV29-1
CDR3: SVIDGEHRYAY

J: TRBJ2-7
size: NA
V: TRBV7-3
CDR3: ASSPGAGLSYEQY

J: TRBJ2-3
size: few
V: TRBV12-3/TRBV12-4
CDR3: ASRGLRGTDTQY

J: TRBJ2-7
size: few
V: TRBV5-1
CDR3: ASMPGLADNEQY

J: TRBJ2-5
size: few
V: TRBV7-9
CDR3: ASSSHLARETQY